Presented here are 16 T cell receptor beta chains from one specimen sequenced in a study of T cell responses to AZD1222 COVID-19 vaccine (dated by TCRdb to the early 2020s). Library preparation employed the immunoSEQ multiplex PCR assay. TCRdb retrieved this table from immuneACCESS and kept in-frame rearrangements only. Not all clones are present; in checked studies, unresolved V genes account for under half, and no reason is known for the remainder. The sample profile shows roughly 120,000 clones; more than 85% of them were found once. The biggest ten clones account for more than 2.5% of the sample. The intended sense of this specimen's time point label: baseline before first vaccination. Here the sequenced sample was peripheral blood, taken on day 0 of AZD1222 vaccination. These receptors came from an adult in good health.

This sequence joins TRBV2 and TRBJ1-2; a weak D match, TRBD1 (6 bases). V was pared by 8 bases and J by 7 bases, with 14 bases between. Germline V gene lookup returns CDR1 SNHLY and CDR2 FYNNEI. This CDR3 has 12 amino acids. This chain's CDR3 is CASRGADAGYTF. CDR3 coding DNA: TGTGCCAGCCGGGGGGCTGATGCTGGCTACACCTTC.

This chain uses TRBV19 with TRBJ2-3; D is unclear. Trimming left V 3 bases short and J 2 bases short, with 12 bases between. The CDR3 is made up of 15 amino acids. CDR1 is LNHDA and CDR2 is SQIVND in the germline V gene (reference sequence). CDR3 bases: TGTGCCAGTAGTATTCGGGCCGTAGCCACAGATACGCAGTATTTT. This translates into CASSIRAVATDTQYF.

Notes on this clone: The sample holds other DNA sequences that translate to the same CDR3. This chain links TRBV5-1 with TRBJ2-7; D is uncertain. Germline V gene sequence: CDR1 SGHRS, CDR2 YFSETQ. V gave up 0 bases and J gave up 4 bases, with 5 bases separating them. The CDR3 sequence is 12 residues long. CDR3 region: CASSLEGYEQYF. In nucleotides, the CDR3 is TGCGCCAGCAGCTTGGAAGGTTACGAGCAGTACTTC.

This rearrangement joins TRBV7-2 to TRBJ2-7; 7 bases match TRBD2. The CDR3 covers 15 residues. CDR1 and CDR2 from the germline V gene are SGHTA and FQGNSA. The V gene end was trimmed by 4 bases and the J gene end by 1 base; junction bases not matched to a gene: 7. CDR3 in amino acids: CASSSSRLASYEQYF. The DNA of the CDR3 is TGTGCCAGCAGCTCCAGTAGACTAGCTTCCTACGAGCAGTACTTC.

Details on this clone: Other DNA sequences in this sample translate to the same CDR3. V gene TRBV5-1 combines with J gene TRBJ2-7; a possible D gene is TRBD2 (5 bases). The CDR3 extends over 13 amino acids. Germline loops: CDR1 SGHRS, CDR2 YFSETQ. Trimming took 2 bases from V and 2 from J, leaving 8 bases between them. The CDR3 sequence is CASSFGGTYEQYF. Written as DNA, the CDR3 is TGCGCCAGCAGCTTTGGAGGAACCTACGAGCAGTACTTC.

Written as DNA, the CDR3 is TGTGCCAGCAGTTACAGGGGGCTTATGGAAGCTTTCTTT. It translates to CASSYRGLMEAFF. The chain combines TRBV6-5 with TRBJ1-1; TRBD1 aligns across 7 bases. The CDR3 runs 13 residues. CDR1 MNHEY and CDR2 SVGAGI come from the germline V gene. The ends lost 2 bases at V and 8 bases at J; junction bases unmatched: 5.

CDR3 sequence: CASSLPPTRLAGGSTDTQYF. The CDR3 region has the DNA TGCGCCAGCAGCTTGCCTCCCACCCGACTAGCGGGAGGGAGCACAGATACGCAGTATTTT. This chain joins TRBV5-1 and TRBJ2-3; 14 bases agree with TRBD2. Trimming took 1 base from V and 0 from J; bases not matched to a gene: 10. This CDR3 comprises 20 residues. Germline lookup yields CDR1 SGHRS and CDR2 YFSETQ.

The rearrangement uses TRBV4-2 and TRBJ2-7, with D possibly TRBD1 on 5 matching bases. CDR3 length: 17 residues. Germline V gene data show CDR1 as LGHNA and CDR2 as YNFKEQ. V gave up 4 bases and J gave up 0 bases, with 19 bases separating them. CDR3 residues: CASSRLGQTGPSYEQYF. DNA of the CDR3: TGTGCCAGCAGCCGCCTCGGACAAACCGGGCCCTCCTACGAGCAGTACTTC.

CDR3 region: CAIRGDESNQPQHF. The CDR3 DNA reads as TGTGCCATCCGCGGGGACGAGAGCAATCAGCCCCAGCATTTT. The chain links TRBV10-3 to TRBJ1-5, with D maybe TRBD1 (5 bases). Trimming removed 8 bases from V and 1 base from J, with 12 bases in between. CDR1 ENHRY and CDR2 SYGVKD come from the germline V gene. The length of the CDR3 is 14 residues.

The chain is built from TRBV5-1 and TRBJ1-2; TRBD1 is a possible D gene (6 bases). V was shortened by 1 base and J by 4 bases, with 14 bases between the two germline ends. Germline CDR1 SGHRS, CDR2 YFSETQ. The CDR3 sequence is 15 residues long. The DNA of the CDR3 is TGCGCCAGCAGCTTGAGGGGGGGCGAGCCCTATGGCTACACCTTC. Protein: CASSLRGGEPYGYTF.

The V gene is TRBV7-8, the J gene TRBJ2-5, with D uncertain. CDR3 length: 11 residues. The germline V gene has CDR1 SGHVS and CDR2 FQNEAQ. V lost 5 bases and J 12 bases, leaving 13 bases between the germline ends. CDR3: CASSPPPGEYF. Here the CDR3 DNA reads TGTGCCAGCAGCCCCCCCCCGGGCGAGTACTTC.

The chain couples TRBV9 to TRBJ2-1; D may be TRBD2 (6 bases). The V gene lost 4 bases and the J gene lost 6 bases, with 14 bases spanning the gap. This CDR3 region has 14 residues. Per the germline V gene, CDR1 is SGDLS and CDR2 is YYNGEE. The CDR3 DNA is TGTGCCAGCAGCCCTGTGGGGACTGGCAATGAGCAGTTCTTC. This encodes CASSPVGTGNEQFF.

The V and J genes are TRBV12-5 and TRBJ2-7; 8 bases are a match to TRBD2. Trimming took 3 bases from V and 2 from J; bases not matched to a gene: 6. Germline V gene sequence: CDR1 LGHNT, CDR2 FRNRAP. The CDR3 is made up of 15 amino acids. The CDR3 here is CASGLAGETAYEQYF. CDR3 bases: TGTGCTAGTGGTTTAGCGGGAGAGACCGCCTACGAGCAGTACTTC.

This CDR3 reads CASSFGKSTEAFF. CDR3 coding DNA: TGCGCCAGCAGCTTTGGTAAAAGCACTGAAGCTTTCTTT. The genes are TRBV5-1 and TRBJ1-1; D is unclear. The V gene's germline CDR1 is SGHRS and CDR2 YFSETQ. The CDR3 totals 13 residues. Trimming left V 2 bases short and J 4 bases short, with 9 bases between.

The genes are TRBV5-5 and TRBJ1-2, with D tentatively TRBD1 (5 bases). This CDR3 contains 14 residues. The germline V gene has CDR1 SGHKS and CDR2 YYEKEE (reference sequence). V gave up 4 bases and J gave up 2 bases, with 12 bases separating them. As DNA, the CDR3 is TGTGCCAGCAGCCAGGGCCTAGGAAACTATGGCTACACCTTC. Translated: CASSQGLGNYGYTF.

This sequence joins TRBV7-9 and TRBJ2-1; 10 positions match TRBD2. Germline loops: CDR1 SEHNR, CDR2 FQNEAQ (reference sequence). The CDR3 extends over 16 amino acids. The J segment lost 8 bases and the V segment lost 1 base, leaving 8 bases of the junction unmatched. The CDR3 here is CASSLEELAGVDEQFF. The CDR3, as DNA: TGTGCCAGCAGCTTAGAAGAGCTAGCGGGAGTGGATGAGCAGTTCTTC.